Below are 13 T cell receptor beta chains sequenced from a single sample in a study of T cell clonotyping in hematopoietic cell transplantation. This table comes from immunoSEQ multiplex PCR, and its TCRdb copy is limited to in-frame clones, with some not included. The table lists under 30,000 clones, approximately 90% of them singletons. The sequences come from PBMCs, collected 100 days after allogeneic stem cell transplant. The receptors were gathered from a female patient aged 45-65 years who had an allogeneic stem cell transplant from a related donor, so the T cells may come from the graft donor. Some clones in this sample may be carry-over from other donors' samples.

In this sample, this clone turned up once. The chain joins TRBV9 to TRBJ1-2; 7 bases match TRBD1. Germline V gene lookup returns CDR1 SGDLS and CDR2 YYNGEE. With V trimmed by 5 bases and J by 0 bases, 7 bases remained unmatched. This CDR3 is built from 15 residues. The CDR3 sequence is CASSEQGLANYGYTF. The CDR3 coding sequence is TGTGCCAGCAGTGAACAGGGGCTGGCTAACTATGGCTACACCTTC.

The chain links TRBV28 to TRBJ1-3; TRBD1 is a possible D gene (6 bases). CDR1 is MDHEN and CDR2 is SYDVKM in the germline V gene. With 7 bases removed from V and 2 bases from J, the gap between germline ends came to 9 bases. This CDR3 comprises 13 residues. DNA of the CDR3: TGTGCCAGCACGGAGGGGGCTGGAAACACCATATATTTT. This translates into CASTEGAGNTIYF.

The chain links TRBV4-3 to TRBJ1-6, with a possible D match to TRBD1 (5 bases). Germline V gene lookup returns CDR1 LGHNA and CDR2 YSLEER. This CDR3 has 19 amino acids. Trimming shortened V by 0 bases and J by 4 bases, and 19 bases separated the two germline ends. This CDR3 is CASSQDTSWGGVYNSPLHF. The CDR3 DNA follows: TGCGCCAGCAGCCAAGATACGAGCTGGGGGGGGGTGTATAATTCACCCCTCCACTTT.

The chain employs TRBV6-5 and TRBJ1-6; tentative D call: TRBD1 (5 bases). The V end was cut by 2 bases, the J end by 10 bases, with 12 bases between. This CDR3 region has 14 residues. The germline V gene encodes CDR1 MNHEY and CDR2 SVGAGI. The DNA of the CDR3 is TGTGCCAGCAGTTACGACAGCCAGGGATCACCCCTCCACTTT. Translating gives CASSYDSQGSPLHF.

In its sample, this clone was seen a few times. The chain links TRBV7-3 to TRBJ2-1, with TRBD2 identical over 15 bases. Per germline, CDR1 SGHTA and CDR2 FQGTGA. The CDR3 contains 15 residues. The V segment lost 6 bases and the J segment 6 bases; nucleotides outside the gene matches: 3. CDR3 loop: CASSSGLAGGNEQFF. The CDR3 DNA sequence: TGTGCCAGCAGTTCGGGACTAGCGGGGGGCAATGAGCAGTTCTTC.

The chain joins TRBV19 to TRBJ2-7, with 11 positions matching TRBD1. V gave up 5 bases and J gave up 6 bases; unmatched junction bases: 3. The CDR3 covers 13 residues. Per germline, CDR1 LNHDA and CDR2 SQIVND (reference sequence). The CDR3 bases are TGTGCCAGTAGTGGGACAGGGGGTTTCGAGCAGTACTTC. Amino acid sequence: CASSGTGGFEQYF.

V is TRBV13 and J is TRBJ2-3; D is tentatively TRBD1 or TRBD2 (5 bases each). Germline V CDR1 and CDR2: PRHDT, FYEKMQ (reference sequence). Trimming stripped 5 bases from V and 5 bases from J, with 11 bases between. There are 13 residues in the CDR3. CDR3 residues: CASSPRDRDTQYF. For the CDR3, the DNA is TGTGCCAGCAGCCCACGGGACCGAGATACGCAGTATTTT.

CDR3 in amino acids: CASSHRRQGLQETQYF. CDR3 bases: TGCGCCAGCAGCCACCGGCGGCAGGGTTTACAAGAGACCCAGTACTTC. V usage is TRBV5-1 and J usage is TRBJ2-5; weak D call: TRBD1 (5 bases). CDR1 SGHRS and CDR2 YFSETQ come from the germline V gene. Trimming removed 4 bases at V and 2 bases at J, with 18 bases between. The CDR3 is 16 residues long. Complete variable domain (other parts from reference TRBV5-1 and TRBJ2-5): KAGVTQTPRYLIKTRGQQVTLSCSPISGHRSVSWYQQTPGQGLQFLFEYFSETQRNKGNFPGRFSGRQFSNSRSEMNVSTLELGDSALYLCASSHRRQGLQETQYFGPGTRLLVL.

The chain has TRBV28 and TRBJ2-4; 7 nucleotides agree with TRBD2. The CDR3 spans 15 residues. The V segment lost 4 bases and the J segment 2 bases; nucleotides outside the gene matches: 5. Germline V lookup: CDR1 MDHEN, CDR2 SYDVKM. CDR3 in amino acids: CASSSAGGTKNIQYF. CDR3 bases: TGTGCCAGCAGTTCTGCCGGGGGGACCAAAAACATTCAGTACTTC.

The chain recombines TRBV6-1 with TRBJ2-7, with D perhaps given as TRBD1 or TRBD2 (5 bases each). The germline V gene encodes CDR1 MNHNS and CDR2 SASEGT. Trimming left V 4 bases short and J 5 bases short, with 15 bases between. The CDR3 is made up of 14 amino acids. CDR3 region: CASSVPSRGNEQYF. CDR3 coding DNA: TGTGCCAGCAGTGTCCCCTCGAGGGGAAACGAGCAGTACTTC.

V is TRBV29-1 and J is TRBJ1-1; D is undetermined. V was shortened by 5 bases and J by 0 bases, with 10 bases between the two germline ends. The germline CDR1 and CDR2 sequences are SQVTM and ANQGSEA. The CDR3 totals 13 residues. The CDR3 is CSVSPLMNTEAFF. The CDR3 DNA sequence: TGCAGCGTTAGCCCGCTCATGAACACTGAAGCTTTCTTT.

This chain's CDR3 is CASSLATVGQPQHF. For the CDR3, the DNA is TGTGCCAGCAGCTTAGCGACAGTTGGACAGCCCCAGCATTTT. The genes are TRBV7-9 and TRBJ1-5; TRBD1 might be the D (5 bases). CDR1 SEHNR and CDR2 FQNEAQ come from the germline V gene (reference sequence). Trimming cost V 0 bases and J 7 bases, with 10 bases left between them. CDR3 length equals 14 residues.

J is TRBJ1-1 and V is TRBV6-5; possible D gene TRBD1, 5 bases. The CDR3 is made up of 13 amino acids. Trimming stripped 6 bases from V and 0 bases from J, with 8 bases between. Germline CDR1 reads MNHEY; CDR2 reads SVGAGI. CDR3 nucleotides: TGTGCCAGCAGCCGAGGGGTGAACACTGAAGCTTTCTTT. This translates into CASSRGVNTEAFF.